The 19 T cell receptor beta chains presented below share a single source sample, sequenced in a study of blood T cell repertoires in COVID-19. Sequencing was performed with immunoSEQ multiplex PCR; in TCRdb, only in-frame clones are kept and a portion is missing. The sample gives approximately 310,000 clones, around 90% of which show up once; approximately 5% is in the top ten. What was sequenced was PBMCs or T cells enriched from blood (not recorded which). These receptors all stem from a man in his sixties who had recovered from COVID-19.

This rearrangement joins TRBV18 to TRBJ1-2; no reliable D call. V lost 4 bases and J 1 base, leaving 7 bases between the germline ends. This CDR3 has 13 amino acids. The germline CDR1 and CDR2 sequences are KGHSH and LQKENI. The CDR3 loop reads CASSQGDNYGYTF. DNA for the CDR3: TGTGCCAGCTCACAGGGAGATAACTATGGCTACACCTTC. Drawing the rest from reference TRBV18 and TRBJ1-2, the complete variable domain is NAGVMQNPRHLVRRRGQEARLRCSPMKGHSHVYWYRQLPEEGLKFMVYLQKENIIDESGMPKERFSAEFPKEGPSILRIQQVVRGDSAAYFCASSQGDNYGYTFGSGTRLTVV.

This chain's CDR3 is CASSPWAGRVPGANVLTF. The DNA for the CDR3 is TGTGCCAGTAGTCCTTGGGCGGGGCGGGTCCCTGGGGCCAACGTCCTGACTTTC. The V call is TRBV19, the J call TRBJ2-6, with D maybe TRBD2 (6 bases). This CDR3 is 18 amino acids long. V was clipped by 5 bases and J by 2 bases, with 19 bases between them. Germline values: CDR1 LNHDA, CDR2 SQIVND (reference sequence).

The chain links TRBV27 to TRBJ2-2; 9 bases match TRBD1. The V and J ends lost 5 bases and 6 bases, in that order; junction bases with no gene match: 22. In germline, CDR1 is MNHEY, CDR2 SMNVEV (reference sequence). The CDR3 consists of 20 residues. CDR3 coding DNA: TGTGCCAGCAGTCCAAGGGGGACAGGGCATAGGGGGCCGCGGCCCGGGGAGCTGTTTTTT. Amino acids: CASSPRGTGHRGPRPGELFF.

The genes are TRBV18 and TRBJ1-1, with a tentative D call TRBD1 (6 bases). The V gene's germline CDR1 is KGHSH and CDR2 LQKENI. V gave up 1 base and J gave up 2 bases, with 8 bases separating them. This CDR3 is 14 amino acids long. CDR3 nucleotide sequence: TGTGCCAGCTCACCACAGACAGGAAACACTGAAGCTTTCTTT. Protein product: CASSPQTGNTEAFF.

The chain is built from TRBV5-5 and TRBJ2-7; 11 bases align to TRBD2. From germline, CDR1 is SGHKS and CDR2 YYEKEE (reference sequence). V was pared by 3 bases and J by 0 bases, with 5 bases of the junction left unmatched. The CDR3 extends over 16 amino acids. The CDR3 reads CASSSTGTSGSYEQYF. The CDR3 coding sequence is TGTGCCAGCAGCTCTACCGGGACTAGCGGCTCCTACGAGCAGTACTTC.

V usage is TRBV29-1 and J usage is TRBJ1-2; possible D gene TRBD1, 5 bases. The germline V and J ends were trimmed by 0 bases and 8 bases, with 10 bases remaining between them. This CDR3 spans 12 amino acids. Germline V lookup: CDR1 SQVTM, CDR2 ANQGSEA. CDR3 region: CSVEDPGLGYTF. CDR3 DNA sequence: TGCAGCGTTGAAGACCCAGGGCTGGGCTACACCTTC.

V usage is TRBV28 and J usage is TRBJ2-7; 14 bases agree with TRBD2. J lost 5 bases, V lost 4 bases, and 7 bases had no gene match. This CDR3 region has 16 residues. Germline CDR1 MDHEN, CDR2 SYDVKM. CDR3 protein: CASSSGTSGRSNEQYF. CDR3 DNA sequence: TGTGCCAGCAGTTCCGGGACTAGCGGGAGATCCAACGAGCAGTACTTC.

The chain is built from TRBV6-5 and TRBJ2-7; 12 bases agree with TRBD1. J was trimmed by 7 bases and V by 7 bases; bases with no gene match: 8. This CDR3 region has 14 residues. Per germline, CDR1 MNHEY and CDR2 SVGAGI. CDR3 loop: CASTRDRGRKEQYF. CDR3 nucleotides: TGTGCCAGCACACGGGACAGGGGGCGTAAAGAGCAGTACTTC.

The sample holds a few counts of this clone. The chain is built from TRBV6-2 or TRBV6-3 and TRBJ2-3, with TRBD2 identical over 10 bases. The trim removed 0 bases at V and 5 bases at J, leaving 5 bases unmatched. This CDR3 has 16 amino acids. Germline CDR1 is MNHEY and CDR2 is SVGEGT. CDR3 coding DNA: TGTGCCAGCAGTTACTCCAGCGGGAGGGCTGGAGATACGCAGTATTTT. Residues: CASSYSSGRAGDTQYF.

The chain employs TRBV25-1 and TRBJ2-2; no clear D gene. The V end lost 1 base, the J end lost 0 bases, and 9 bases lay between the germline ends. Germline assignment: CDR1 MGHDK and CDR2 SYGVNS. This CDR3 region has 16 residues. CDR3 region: CASSESLAPNTGELFF. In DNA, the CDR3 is TGTGCCAGCAGTGAATCATTGGCTCCGAACACCGGGGAGCTGTTTTTT. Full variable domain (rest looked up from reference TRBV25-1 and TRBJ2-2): EADIYQTPRYLVIGTGKKITLECSQTMGHDKMYWYQQDPGMELHLIHYSYGVNSTEKGDLSSESTVSRIRTEHFPLTLESARPSHTSQYLCASSESLAPNTGELFFGEGSRLTVL.

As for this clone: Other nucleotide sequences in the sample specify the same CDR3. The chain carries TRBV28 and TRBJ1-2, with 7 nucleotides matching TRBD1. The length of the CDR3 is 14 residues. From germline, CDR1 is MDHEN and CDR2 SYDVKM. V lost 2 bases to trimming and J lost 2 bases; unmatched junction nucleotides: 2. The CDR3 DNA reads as TGTGCCAGCAGTTTAGCAGGGGGAAACTATGGCTACACCTTC. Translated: CASSLAGGNYGYTF.

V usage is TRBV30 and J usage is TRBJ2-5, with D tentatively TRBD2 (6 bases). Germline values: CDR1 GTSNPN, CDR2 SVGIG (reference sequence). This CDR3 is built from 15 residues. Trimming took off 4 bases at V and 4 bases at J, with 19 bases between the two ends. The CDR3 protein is CAWNYKRGLPETQYF. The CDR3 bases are TGTGCCTGGAATTACAAAAGGGGACTGCCAGAGACCCAGTACTTC. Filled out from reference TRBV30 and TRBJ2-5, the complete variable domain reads SQTIHQWPATLVQPVGSPLSLECTVEGTSNPNLYWYRQAAGRGLQLLFYSVGIGQISSEVPQNLSASRPQDRQFILSSKKLLLSDSGFYLCAWNYKRGLPETQYFGPGTRLLVL.

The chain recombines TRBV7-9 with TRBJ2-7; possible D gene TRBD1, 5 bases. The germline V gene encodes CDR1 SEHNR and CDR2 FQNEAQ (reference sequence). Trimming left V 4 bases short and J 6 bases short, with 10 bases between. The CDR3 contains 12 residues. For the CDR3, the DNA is TGTGCCAGCAGCTCGACAGTATTCGAGCAGTACTTC. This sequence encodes CASSSTVFEQYF.

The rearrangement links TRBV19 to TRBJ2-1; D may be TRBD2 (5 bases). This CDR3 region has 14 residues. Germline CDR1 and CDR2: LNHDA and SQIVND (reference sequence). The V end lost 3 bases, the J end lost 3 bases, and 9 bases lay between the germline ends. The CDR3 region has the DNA TGTGCCAGTAGTATTGAGCGGAACTACAATGAGCAGTTCTTC. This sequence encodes CASSIERNYNEQFF.

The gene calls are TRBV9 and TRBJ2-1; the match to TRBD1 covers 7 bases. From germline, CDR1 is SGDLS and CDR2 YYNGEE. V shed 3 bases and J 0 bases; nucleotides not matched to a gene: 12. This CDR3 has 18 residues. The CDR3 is CASSAGQKMLSSYNEQFF. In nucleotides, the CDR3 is TGTGCCAGCAGCGCGGGACAGAAGATGCTGAGCTCCTACAATGAGCAGTTCTTC.

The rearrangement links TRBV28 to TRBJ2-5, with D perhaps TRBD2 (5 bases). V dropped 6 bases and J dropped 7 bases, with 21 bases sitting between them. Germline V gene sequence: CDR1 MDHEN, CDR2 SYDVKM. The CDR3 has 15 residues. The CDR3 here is CASSQRTVGWGTQYF. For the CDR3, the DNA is TGTGCCAGCAGCCAACGGACTGTGGGCTGGGGGACCCAGTACTTC.

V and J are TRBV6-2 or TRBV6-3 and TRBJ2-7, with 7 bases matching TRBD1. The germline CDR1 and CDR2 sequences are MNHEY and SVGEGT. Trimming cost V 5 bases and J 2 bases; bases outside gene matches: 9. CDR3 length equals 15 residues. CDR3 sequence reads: CASSPANTGAYEQYF. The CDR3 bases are TGTGCCAGCAGTCCCGCTAATACAGGGGCCTACGAGCAGTACTTC.

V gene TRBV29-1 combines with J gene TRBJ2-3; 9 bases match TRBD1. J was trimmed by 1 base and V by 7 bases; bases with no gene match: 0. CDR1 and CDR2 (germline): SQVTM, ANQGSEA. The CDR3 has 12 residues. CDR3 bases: TGCAGCGGGGACAGGGGCACAGATACGCAGTATTTT. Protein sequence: CSGDRGTDTQYF.

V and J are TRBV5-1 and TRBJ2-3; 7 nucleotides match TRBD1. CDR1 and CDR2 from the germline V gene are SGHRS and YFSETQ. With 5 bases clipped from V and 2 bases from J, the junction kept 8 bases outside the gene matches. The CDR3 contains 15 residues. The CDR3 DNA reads TGCGCCAGCAGTAACGGGACAGCGAACACAGATACGCAGTATTTT. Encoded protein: CASSNGTANTDTQYF.